Detailed here is one T cell receptor (beta chain). Its antigen is not yet known. Qualities for individual bases were not recorded, and no much larger clone is one base off. The run used an Illumina HiSeq 1500. TCRdb cleaned the public reads at Q25 with fastp, built clones with MiXCR and kept in-frame beta chains. Under each unique CDR3 protein, matching rows form one entry showing the most common genes and DNA. For this sample the table gives more than 400,000 distinct CDR3 sequences, of which about a quarter were detected only once. The top ten constitute roughly 13% of the sample. The CDR3, from cysteine to phenylalanine, totals 12 residues. Only the CDR3 region is kept as DNA, spanning 36 bases read in frame from base 1. V is shortened by 0 bases, J by 11 bases, and the region joining them spans 8 bases. These data come from a study of T cell repertoires in cytomegalovirus infection (dated by TCRdb to about 2019). Background on the whole study: Because public TCR beta signatures pointed to carriage of CMV infection together with the matching HLA type, the HLA type of each donor mattered for the analysis. The full study reports these points: The ex vivo response was dominated by HLA-C-restricted CMV-specific TCR beta clonotypes, which also provided the single most frequent clonotype in two of eight donors. In both this cohort and an independent cohort of some 380 donors, the cumulative frequency of public TCR beta family members distinguished carriers of CMV infection plus the relevant HLA type.

Sequences were obtained from PBMCs. The sequence was collected from a human donor in good health (CMV status not recorded). Some clones in this sample may be carry-over from other donors' samples. The chain uses TRBV12-3 or TRBV12-4 and TRBJ1-5, with no D gene named confidently. The CDR3 protein: CASSLADTSQHF. The DNA sequence is given as TGTGCCAGCAGTTTAGCTGATACGTCCCAGCATTTT.